These 19 T cell receptor beta chains were sequenced from one sample in a study of T cells after posttransplantation cyclophosphamide. Cells defined as naive were viable CD3+CD4+ or CD3+CD8+ and CCR7+CD45RA+CD45RO-CD95-CD27+CD28+. Measured with immunoSEQ multiplex PCR; TCRdb has only the in-frame clones, and not every one. Of approximately 23,000 clones in the sample, approximately 98% are singletons; the top ten hold about 0.12%. The sample taken for sequencing was naive CD4+ T cells sorted from PBMCs. All receptors derive from a man in his fifties in good health, CMV-negative, and a related stem cell transplant donor.

V and J are TRBV29-1 and TRBJ1-4; D gene unclear. Germline CDR1 is SQVTM and CDR2 is ANQGSEA. The CDR3 runs to 13 residues. Trimming removed 5 bases at V and 2 bases at J, with 9 bases between. The CDR3 loop reads CSVRGRTNEKLFF. CDR3 coding DNA: TGCAGCGTTCGAGGGCGGACTAATGAAAAACTGTTTTTT.

This sequence joins TRBV5-4 and TRBJ2-1; 12 bases match TRBD2. This CDR3 region has 15 residues. Looked up from germline, CDR1 is SGHNT and CDR2 is YYREEE (reference sequence). J lost 6 bases, V lost 2 bases, and 3 bases had no gene match. As DNA, the CDR3 is TGTGCCAGCAGCTTCGGACTAGCGGGAACCAATGAGCAGTTCTTC. Protein: CASSFGLAGTNEQFF.

The chain has TRBV29-1 and TRBJ1-2; D remains ambiguous. Germline V lookup: CDR1 SQVTM, CDR2 ANQGSEA. There are 12 residues in the CDR3. Trimming shortened V by 4 bases and J by 0 bases, and 6 bases separated the two germline ends. DNA for the CDR3: TGCAGCGTTGGTTCCGCTAACTATGGCTACACCTTC. Its translation is CSVGSANYGYTF. The full variable domain, in which reference TRBV29-1 and TRBJ1-2 provide the parts outside the CDR3, is SAVISQKPSRDICQRGTSLTIQCQVDSQVTMMFWYRQQPGQSLTLIATANQGSEATYESGFVIDKFPISRPNLTFSTLTVSNMSPEDSSIYLCSVGSANYGYTFGSGTRLTVV.

The chain is built from TRBV5-6 and TRBJ1-6; TRBD1 might be the D (5 bases). CDR1 is SGHDT, CDR2 YYEEEE, per germline. The CDR3 is made up of 13 amino acids. Deletions cut 2 bases from V and 10 bases from J, with 10 bases between. CDR3 DNA: TGTGCCAGCAGCTTAGACAGAAGGTCACCCCTCCACTTT. Its protein product is CASSLDRRSPLHF. The whole variable domain, remainder taken from reference TRBV5-6 and TRBJ1-6, is DAGVTQSPTHLIKTRGQQVTLRCSPKSGHDTVSWYQQALGQGPQFIFQYYEEEERQRGNFPDRFSGHQFPNYSSELNVNALLLGDSALYLCASSLDRRSPLHFGNGTRLTVT.

The chain uses TRBV7-9 and TRBJ2-3; a possible D gene is TRBD1 (5 bases). Trimming stripped 2 bases from V and 3 bases from J, with 18 bases between. Germline loops: CDR1 SEHNR, CDR2 FQNEAQ (reference sequence). This CDR3 is built from 17 residues. CDR3 sequence reads: CASSLLAGPKGTDTQYF. In DNA, the CDR3 is TGTGCCAGCAGCTTATTGGCCGGGCCAAAGGGGACAGATACGCAGTATTTT.

The DNA for the CDR3 is TGTGCTAGTGGCTCGGACACAACCTACGAGCAGTACTTC. This codes for CASGSDTTYEQYF. This chain connects TRBV12-5 to TRBJ2-7; maybe TRBD1 (5 bases). The germline V and J ends were trimmed by 6 bases and 2 bases, with 11 bases remaining between them. This CDR3 contains 13 residues. Germline CDR1 LGHNT, CDR2 FRNRAP.

The genes are TRBV9 and TRBJ2-1, with D tentatively TRBD2 (6 bases). Germline values: CDR1 SGDLS, CDR2 YYNGEE. The CDR3 loop spans 15 amino acids. V was trimmed by 4 bases and J by 0 bases, leaving 11 bases between them. CDR3 protein: CASSIRTTSYNEQFF. For the CDR3, the DNA is TGTGCCAGCAGCATACGGACTACCTCCTACAATGAGCAGTTCTTC.

The J gene is TRBJ1-1, the V gene TRBV6-5; D is perhaps TRBD1 (5 bases). The CDR3 spans 12 residues. CDR1 is MNHEY and CDR2 is SVGAGI in the germline V gene. With 6 bases removed from V and 10 bases from J, the gap between germline ends came to 15 bases. The CDR3 loop reads CASSPGGYGAFF. The CDR3 DNA sequence: TGTGCCAGCAGCCCCGGGGGGTATGGAGCTTTCTTT.

The chain joins TRBV15 to TRBJ1-1; D unclear. The CDR3 is 15 amino acids. Trimming stripped 1 base from V and 1 base from J, with 10 bases between. The germline gives CDR1 LNHNV, CDR2 YYDKDF (reference sequence). CDR3 coding DNA: TGTGCCACCAGCAGAGGAGTGAGACAGAACACTGAAGCTTTCTTT. Protein sequence: CATSRGVRQNTEAFF.

The rearrangement uses TRBV6-5 and TRBJ2-7, with 8 bases aligning to TRBD1. CDR3 length: 15 residues. The germline gives CDR1 MNHEY, CDR2 SVGAGI. The ends lost 4 bases at V and 3 bases at J; junction bases unmatched: 8. The CDR3 nucleotides read TGTGCCAGCAGTTCCCCCGGACAGGGAAACTACGAGCAGTACTTC. Translated: CASSSPGQGNYEQYF.

This clone was picked up one time. The CDR3 region is CASSPGQGSTDTQYF. The CDR3 bases are TGTGCCAGCAGCCCCGGACAGGGAAGCACAGATACGCAGTATTTT. This sequence joins TRBV11-3 and TRBJ2-3, with 8 bases identical to TRBD1. The CDR3 spans 15 residues. The germline V gene encodes CDR1 SGHNT and CDR2 YENEEA. The junction had 4 bases not matched to a gene; V was cut back by 5 bases and J by 0 bases. Using reference TRBV11-3 and TRBJ2-3 for the parts outside the CDR3, the full variable domain is EAGVVQSPRYKIIEKKQPVAFWCNPISGHNTLYWYLQNLGQGPELLIRYENEEAVDDSQLPKDRFSAERLKGVDSTLKIQPAELGDSAVYLCASSPGQGSTDTQYFGPGTRLTVL.

The V gene is TRBV5-6, the J gene TRBJ2-3; 8 bases fit TRBD1. J lost 2 bases, V lost 4 bases, and 9 bases had no gene match. The length of the CDR3 is 16 residues. Looked up from germline, CDR1 is SGHDT and CDR2 is YYEEEE. DNA for the CDR3: TGTGCCAGCAGCACCGACGGACAGGGTTACACAGATACGCAGTATTTT. This encodes CASSTDGQGYTDTQYF.

The chain links TRBV20-1 to TRBJ1-1, with TRBD1 matching over 7 bases. Trimming at V came to 1 base and at J to 11 bases, leaving 4 bases not matched to a gene. The CDR3 spans 11 residues. In germline, CDR1 is DFQATT, CDR2 SNEGSKA (reference sequence). Written as DNA, the CDR3 is TGCAGTGCTAGAGGACAGGGTCAGGCTTTCTTT. Protein: CSARGQGQAFF.

This chain uses TRBV4-2 with TRBJ2-7; 9 nucleotides align to TRBD2. The length of the CDR3 is 16 residues. Trimming cost V 6 bases and J 1 base; bases outside gene matches: 10. Germline V gives CDR1 LGHNA, CDR2 YNFKEQ. In nucleotides, the CDR3 is TGTGCCAGCAGTCCTACTCCGCGGGAGGGGTCCTACGAGCAGTACTTC. Translation: CASSPTPREGSYEQYF.

V gene TRBV29-1 combines with J gene TRBJ1-1, with D tentatively TRBD1 (6 bases). The V end was cut by 4 bases, the J end by 1 base, with 10 bases between. The CDR3 length is 13 residues. Germline CDR1 SQVTM, CDR2 ANQGSEA. The DNA of the CDR3 is TGCAGCGTTGCACAACAGGGGAACACTGAAGCTTTCTTT. This sequence encodes CSVAQQGNTEAFF.

The gene calls are TRBV19 and TRBJ1-1; D unclear. Germline V gene sequence: CDR1 LNHDA, CDR2 SQIVND (reference sequence). The CDR3 has 14 residues. Trimming left V 5 bases short and J 0 bases short, with 10 bases between. The CDR3, as DNA: TGTGCCAGTAGTTACGACACCGTGAACACTGAAGCTTTCTTT. It yields the protein CASSYDTVNTEAFF.

The chain uses TRBV18 and TRBJ2-5, with 8 bases aligning to TRBD2. V shed 1 base and J 5 bases; nucleotides not matched to a gene: 6. CDR3 length equals 15 residues. Germline V gene data show CDR1 as KGHSH and CDR2 as LQKENI. In DNA, the CDR3 is TGTGCCAGCTCACCACAGGCGGGGGGCATGGAGACCCAGTACTTC. The encoded protein is CASSPQAGGMETQYF.

This clone is a singleton in its sample. The chain is built from TRBV2 and TRBJ1-1, with 7 bases lining up with TRBD1. Germline trimming cut 0 bases from V and 8 bases from J; bases unmatched to any gene: 3. The CDR3 contains 13 residues. Germline-derived CDR1 and CDR2 are SNHLY and FYNNEI. In nucleotides, the CDR3 is TGTGCCAGCAGTGAAGCGGAGGGGGCGGAAGCTTTCTTT. Its protein product is CASSEAEGAEAFF.

V usage is TRBV5-1 and J usage is TRBJ2-3; possibly TRBD2 for D (6 bases). This CDR3 has 13 amino acids. Trimming shortened V by 7 bases and J by 1 base, and 10 bases separated the two germline ends. Germline V gene lookup returns CDR1 SGHRS and CDR2 YFSETQ. DNA for the CDR3: TGCGCCAGCCACGGGACTGGCACAGATACGCAGTATTTT. Residues: CASHGTGTDTQYF.